The 30 T cell receptor beta chains in this list originate from one sample, sequenced in a study of blood T cell repertoires in COVID-19. Sequencing was performed with immunoSEQ multiplex PCR; in TCRdb, only in-frame clones are kept and a portion is missing. The sample lists about 320,000 clones, 85% to 90% seen once, with 8% to 13% in the top ten. The sequenced material came from PBMCs or T cells enriched from blood (not recorded which). Receptors were obtained from a young woman who had recovered from COVID-19.

The rearrangement uses TRBV7-8 and TRBJ2-2; D unclear. The V gene's germline CDR1 is SGHVS and CDR2 FQNEAQ. There are 17 residues in the CDR3. Trimming stripped 5 bases from V and 2 bases from J, with 18 bases between. Here the CDR3 DNA reads TGTGCCAGCAGCATGCCGTTGGCAGGCTTAAACACCGGGGAGCTGTTTTTT. It encodes CASSMPLAGLNTGELFF. Supplemented by reference TRBV7-8 and TRBJ2-2, the full variable domain reads GAGVSQSPRYKVAKRGQDVALRCDPISGHVSLFWYQQALGQGPEFLTYFQNEAQLDKSGLPSDRFFAERPEGSVSTLKIQRTQQEDSAVYLCASSMPLAGLNTGELFFGEGSRLTVL.

This chain connects TRBV20-1 to TRBJ2-7, with 7 bases matching TRBD1. Germline V gene lookup returns CDR1 DFQATT and CDR2 SNEGSKA (reference sequence). V was clipped by 3 bases and J by 5 bases; unmatched bases: 13. The CDR3 runs 15 residues. CDR3 sequence reads: CSASAGQGDIHEQYF. CDR3 sequence (DNA): TGCAGTGCTAGTGCCGGGCAGGGGGATATCCACGAGCAGTACTTC.

The chain employs TRBV30 and TRBJ1-6; unclear D gene. Germline CDR1 and CDR2: GTSNPN and SVGIG (reference sequence). The V gene lost 0 bases and the J gene lost 3 bases, with 9 bases spanning the gap. This CDR3 region has 15 residues. The CDR3 DNA sequence: TGTGCCTGGAGTGTACGGCGGAGCTATAATTCACCCCTCCACTTT. Protein product: CAWSVRRSYNSPLHF.

CDR3 nucleotide sequence: TGTGCCAGTACCCTAGGACAGCGCAACACTGAAGCTTTCTTT. This gives the protein CASTLGQRNTEAFF. V is TRBV19 and J is TRBJ1-1; D is possibly TRBD1 (6 bases). CDR1 is LNHDA and CDR2 is SQIVND in the germline V gene (reference sequence). Trimming removed 7 bases from V and 2 bases from J, with 14 bases in between. CDR3 length: 14 amino acids.

The chain employs TRBV30 and TRBJ2-1; no clear D gene. The CDR3 has 13 amino acids. Germline V gives CDR1 GTSNPN, CDR2 SVGIG (reference sequence). V was cut by 0 bases and J by 4 bases, with 7 bases left in between. DNA for the CDR3: TGTGCCTGGAGTGTACACGTTTACAATGAGCAGTTCTTC. Protein: CAWSVHVYNEQFF. The full variable domain, rest sourced from reference TRBV30 and TRBJ2-1, is SQTIHQWPATLVQPVGSPLSLECTVEGTSNPNLYWYRQAAGRGLQLLFYSVGIGQISSEVPQNLSASRPQDRQFILSSKKLLLSDSGFYLCAWSVHVYNEQFFGPGTRLTVL.

The V call is TRBV10-1, the J call TRBJ1-4; D is ambiguous. Trimming pared 0 bases from V and 8 bases from J, leaving 13 bases between. Looked up from germline, CDR1 is WNHNN and CDR2 is SYGVQD (reference sequence). CDR3 length: 15 amino acids. The CDR3 DNA reads as TGCGCCAGCAGTGAGTCGATTGTTACGGGGGAAAAACTGTTTTTT. This translates into CASSESIVTGEKLFF.

This clone has only a few counts. The chain couples TRBV19 to TRBJ1-5; no clear D gene. The CDR3 sequence is 14 residues long. Trimming took off 9 bases at V and 2 bases at J, with 14 bases between the two ends. The germline V gene encodes CDR1 LNHDA and CDR2 SQIVND (reference sequence). CDR3 coding DNA: TGTGCCAGCTGCTTTAACCAGGGCAATCAGCCCCAGCATTTT. Translated, it gives CASCFNQGNQPQHF.

The chain is built from TRBV11-2 and TRBJ1-1, with TRBD1 matching over 11 bases. This CDR3 contains 17 residues. The trim removed 4 bases at V and 1 base at J, leaving 8 bases unmatched. Germline V gives CDR1 SGHAT, CDR2 FQNNGV. DNA for the CDR3: TGTGCCAGCAGCTCACGGACAGGGGGCGCCCCGAACACTGAAGCTTTCTTT. Its protein product is CASSSRTGGAPNTEAFF. Supplemented by reference TRBV11-2 and TRBJ1-1, the full variable domain reads EAGVAQSPRYKIIEKRQSVAFWCNPISGHATLYWYQQILGQGPKLLIQFQNNGVVDDSQLPKDRFSAERLKGVDSTLKIQPAKLEDSAVYLCASSSRTGGAPNTEAFFGQGTRLTVV.

The rearrangement joins TRBV19 to TRBJ1-2, with TRBD1 matching 8 bases. Germline V CDR1 and CDR2: LNHDA, SQIVND (reference sequence). This CDR3 region has 13 residues. Trimming removed 9 bases from V and 8 bases from J; junction bases left unmatched: 11. In DNA, the CDR3 is TGTGCCAGCCAAAAAACAGGGGGACGAGGCTACACCTTC. Its protein is CASQKTGGRGYTF.

This chain connects TRBV30 to TRBJ2-1; D unclear. V was clipped by 3 bases and J by 0 bases, with 12 bases between them. The CDR3 consists of 15 residues. From germline, CDR1 is GTSNPN and CDR2 SVGIG (reference sequence). The CDR3 here is CAWRAGLSSYNEQFF. The DNA for the CDR3 is TGTGCCTGGAGAGCTGGGCTGAGCTCCTACAATGAGCAGTTCTTC.

The chain recombines TRBV11-2 with TRBJ2-7, with a weak D call TRBD1 (5 bases). The CDR3 extends over 13 amino acids. Trimming stripped 1 base from V and 1 base from J, with 5 bases between. The germline V gene has CDR1 SGHAT and CDR2 FQNNGV. The CDR3 protein is CASSLGQSYEQYF. The DNA for the CDR3 is TGTGCCAGCAGCTTAGGACAGTCCTACGAGCAGTACTTC.

There are a few counts of this clone. V gene TRBV14 combines with J gene TRBJ2-7, with 10 positions matching TRBD1. The CDR3 covers 16 residues. Germline CDR1 is SGHDN and CDR2 is FVKESK. The junction had 5 bases not matched to a gene; V was cut back by 1 base and J by 2 bases. Written as DNA, the CDR3 is TGTGCCAGCAGCCAAGTCGCGGGACAGGGGACCTACGAGCAGTACTTC. Residues: CASSQVAGQGTYEQYF.

The chain has TRBV30 and TRBJ1-1; D remains unclear. The CDR3 spans 14 residues. V was clipped by 0 bases and J by 1 base, with 9 bases between them. The germline V gene has CDR1 GTSNPN and CDR2 SVGIG (reference sequence). The CDR3: CAWSVGLGNTEAFF. The DNA for the CDR3 is TGTGCCTGGAGTGTCGGGTTAGGGAACACTGAAGCTTTCTTT.

As DNA, the CDR3 is TGCGCCAGCAGTAAAGAGGGCACTGAAGCTTTCTTT. It translates to CASSKEGTEAFF. This chain uses TRBV5-1 with TRBJ1-1; no firm D call. Germline V gives CDR1 SGHRS, CDR2 YFSETQ. This CDR3 is built from 12 residues. Trimming took off 5 bases at V and 4 bases at J, with 9 bases between the two ends.

V usage is TRBV5-4 and J usage is TRBJ2-5, with a possible D match to TRBD2 (6 bases). This CDR3 has 15 residues. V lost 4 bases and J 5 bases, leaving 18 bases between the germline ends. Germline V gives CDR1 SGHNT, CDR2 YYREEE (reference sequence). The CDR3 loop is CASSPTGGQWETQYF. CDR3 bases: TGTGCCAGCAGCCCGACTGGAGGGCAATGGGAGACCCAGTACTTC.

The J gene is TRBJ2-7, the V gene TRBV7-2, with a weak D call TRBD2 (6 bases). Germline CDR1 is SGHTA and CDR2 is FQGNSA. The CDR3 length is 13 residues. The V end was cut by 2 bases, the J end by 3 bases, with 8 bases between. This CDR3 reads CASSLWEVYEQYF. CDR3 sequence (DNA): TGTGCCAGCAGCTTATGGGAGGTCTACGAGCAGTACTTC.

This chain joins TRBV27 and TRBJ2-7; D is perhaps TRBD2 (5 bases). V was clipped by 8 bases and J by 5 bases, with 16 bases between them. This CDR3 is built from 13 residues. Germline V gene data show CDR1 as MNHEY and CDR2 as SMNVEV (reference sequence). The CDR3, as DNA: TGTGCCAGCGGCCCCTCGCGGGTTCACGAGCAGTACTTC. Translated: CASGPSRVHEQYF.

This clone showed up just a few times. The rearrangement uses TRBV4-1 and TRBJ1-1, with TRBD1 as a possible D gene (5 bases). V lost 1 base and J 5 bases, leaving 8 bases between the germline ends. Germline V gene sequence: CDR1 MGHRA, CDR2 YSYEKL. The CDR3 has 13 amino acids. The CDR3 here is CASSQGGATEAFF. The CDR3 region has the DNA TGCGCCAGCAGCCAAGGGGGCGCGACTGAAGCTTTCTTT.

The gene calls are TRBV30 and TRBJ1-2, with 7 nucleotides matching TRBD1. J lost 6 bases, V lost 3 bases, and 7 bases had no gene match. Germline CDR1 GTSNPN, CDR2 SVGIG (reference sequence). This CDR3 spans 13 amino acids. For the CDR3, the DNA is TGTGCCTGGAGCCTACAGGGGACGGATGGCTACACCTTC. Encoded protein: CAWSLQGTDGYTF.

This chain uses TRBV6-4 with TRBJ1-1; D is undetermined. Trimming took off 3 bases at V and 4 bases at J, with 9 bases between the two ends. This CDR3 contains 13 residues. Germline V gene lookup returns CDR1 MRHNA and CDR2 SNTAGT. The CDR3 nucleotides are TGTGCCAGCAGTGATTTAGGAGGCACTGAAGCTTTCTTT. Encoded protein: CASSDLGGTEAFF.

The chain employs TRBV5-1 and TRBJ2-1; perhaps TRBD2 as D (6 bases). The length of the CDR3 is 16 residues. Germline V gene data show CDR1 as SGHRS and CDR2 as YFSETQ. V was trimmed by 5 bases and J by 0 bases, leaving 15 bases between them. The DNA for the CDR3 is TGCGCCAGCAGGGCCCCTCTAGCGTCCTCCTACAATGAGCAGTTCTTC. It codes for CASRAPLASSYNEQFF.

The chain links TRBV9 to TRBJ2-7; D possibly corresponds to TRBD1 (6 bases). This CDR3 contains 17 residues. Per the germline V gene, CDR1 is SGDLS and CDR2 is YYNGEE. V lost 0 bases, J lost 2 bases, and 18 bases lay in between. Here the CDR3 reads CASSVAPSQGPTYEQYF. DNA for the CDR3: TGTGCCAGCAGCGTAGCTCCCTCGCAGGGGCCCACCTACGAGCAGTACTTC.

This chain connects TRBV7-8 to TRBJ2-5, with TRBD1 identical over 7 bases. The CDR3 totals 15 residues. Germline V CDR1 and CDR2: SGHVS, FQNEAQ. J lost 2 bases, V lost 1 base, and 4 bases had no gene match. The CDR3 loop reads CASSLGGQQQETQYF. In DNA, the CDR3 is TGTGCCAGCAGCTTAGGGGGACAGCAACAAGAGACCCAGTACTTC.

The CDR3 spells CASSYGTHYEQYF. In DNA form, the CDR3 reads TGTGCCAGCAGTTACGGTACACACTACGAGCAGTACTTC. The rearrangement joins TRBV6-5 to TRBJ2-7, with unresolved D. Germline V gene sequence: CDR1 MNHEY, CDR2 SVGAGI. The V end was cut by 2 bases, the J end by 3 bases, with 8 bases between. This CDR3 region has 13 residues.

The rearrangement joins TRBV30 to TRBJ1-1; D unclear. CDR1 is GTSNPN and CDR2 is SVGIG in the germline V gene (reference sequence). CDR3 length: 11 amino acids. Trimming removed 2 bases from V and 10 bases from J, with 11 bases in between. CDR3 region: CAWSLGLGAFF. CDR3 DNA sequence: TGTGCCTGGAGTTTAGGTCTAGGAGCTTTCTTT.

The V and J genes are TRBV5-1 and TRBJ1-3, with 7 positions matching TRBD1. With 5 bases clipped from V and 2 bases from J, the junction kept 4 bases outside the gene matches. CDR1 is SGHRS and CDR2 is YFSETQ in the germline V gene. The length of the CDR3 is 14 residues. The CDR3 nucleotides are TGCGCCAGCAGGGCGGGACAGCCTGGAAACACCATATATTTT. This codes for CASRAGQPGNTIYF.

V usage is TRBV6-5 and J usage is TRBJ2-7; the match to TRBD2 covers 7 bases. V shed 6 bases and J 2 bases; nucleotides not matched to a gene: 10. This CDR3 region has 15 residues. CDR1 is MNHEY, CDR2 SVGAGI, per germline. This chain's CDR3 is CASRAVAGSTYEQYF. The CDR3 coding sequence is TGTGCCAGCAGAGCCGTAGCGGGTTCTACCTACGAGCAGTACTTC.

The chain recombines TRBV2 with TRBJ1-2, with TRBD1 matching over 9 bases. Germline assignment: CDR1 SNHLY and CDR2 FYNNEI. The V and J ends lost 4 bases and 8 bases, in that order; junction bases with no gene match: 8. The CDR3 is 14 amino acids. Here the CDR3 reads CASSGGQGRRGYTF. CDR3 bases: TGTGCCAGCAGTGGAGGACAGGGGCGGAGGGGCTACACCTTC. The variable domain in full, completed from reference TRBV2 and TRBJ1-2, reads EPEVTQTPSHQVTQMGQEVILRCVPISNHLYFYWYRQILGQKVEFLVSFYNNEISEKSEIFDDQFSVERPDGSNFTLKIRSTKLEDSAMYFCASSGGQGRRGYTFGSGTRLTVV.

This clone was observed a handful of times. V and J are TRBV7-2 and TRBJ1-1; no clear D. The CDR3 consists of 14 residues. V was trimmed by 4 bases and J by 1 base, leaving 10 bases between them. Germline CDR1 SGHTA, CDR2 FQGNSA. The CDR3 sequence: CASSYRAANTEAFF. CDR3 nucleotide sequence: TGTGCCAGCAGCTATCGAGCCGCGAACACTGAAGCTTTCTTT. The full variable domain, rest sourced from reference TRBV7-2 and TRBJ1-1, is GAGVSQSPSNKVTEKGKDVELRCDPISGHTALYWYRQSLGQGLEFLIYFQGNSAPDKSGLPSDRFSAERTGGSVSTLTIQRTQQEDSAVYLCASSYRAANTEAFFGQGTRLTVV.

The rearrangement links TRBV2 to TRBJ2-6; 7 bases agree with TRBD1. The CDR3 consists of 14 residues. The germline V gene encodes CDR1 SNHLY and CDR2 FYNNEI. V lost 6 bases and J lost 5; bases outside the gene matches: 4. The CDR3 loop reads CASSEQGRANVLTF. Here the CDR3 DNA reads TGTGCCAGCAGCGAACAGGGGAGGGCCAACGTCCTGACTTTC. Variable domain in full (rest from reference TRBV2 and TRBJ2-6): EPEVTQTPSHQVTQMGQEVILRCVPISNHLYFYWYRQILGQKVEFLVSFYNNEISEKSEIFDDQFSVERPDGSNFTLKIRSTKLEDSAMYFCASSEQGRANVLTFGAGSRLTVL.